The clone carrying this T cell receptor beta chain was picked up one time. Its antigen is still unknown. These data originate in a study of T cell responses to AZD1222 COVID-19 vaccine. The study's findings and limits: Dominant at 160-218 and 743-854, vaccine-associated CD4 TCRs also spanned spike.

The CDR3 extends over 14 amino acids. Germline-derived CDR1 and CDR2 are MGHRA and YSYEKL. With 1 base removed from V and 8 bases from J, the gap between germline ends came to 12 bases. Profiling relied on immunoSEQ multiplex PCR, and the TCRdb table lists in-frame clones only, not all of them. The sample holds roughly 140,000 clones, 70% to 90% seen once. This material consisted of peripheral blood, taken on day 0 of AZD1222 vaccination. The chain employs TRBV4-1 and TRBJ2-4; the D gene is possibly TRBD1 (6 bases). This TCR derives from an adult in good health. The CDR3 nucleotides read TGCGCCAGCAGCCAAGTTTTCAGGGGAGACATTCAGTACTTC. It specifies CASSQVFRGDIQYF.